This T cell receptor (beta chain) was profiled in a study of vaccination and CD4 T cells after COVID-19. Looked up from germline, CDR1 is SEHNR and CDR2 is FQNEAQ (reference sequence). CDR3 length: 16 amino acids. Trimming removed 5 bases from V and 6 bases from J; junction bases left unmatched: 16. Sequenced with the Oncomine TCR Beta short-read assay was DNA taken from cultured CD4+ T cells. MiXCR, applied by TCRdb to the PCR reads, yields one record per CDR3 protein. The sample lists about 5,400 distinct CDR3 sequences, 34% occurring once. This clonotype was detected a few times. Its specificity is not known. Treatment described: roughly 10-day PBMC culture with coronavirus spike peptide pools or control peptides (ViraFEST assay).

V gene TRBV7-9 combines with J gene TRBJ2-7, with 7 bases aligning to TRBD1. This sequence originates from a human donor who had recovered from COVID-19. This specimen was CD4+ T cells from blood, cultured in vitro, taken after SARS-CoV-2 vaccination. The CDR3 nucleotides are TGTGCCAGCAGCCCCCAAGGGGGCTCTGCTACCGCCGAGCAGTACTTC. As protein: CASSPQGGSATAEQYF.